These T cell receptor beta chains were read from a single sample in a study of blood T cell repertoires in COVID-19. Method: immunoSEQ multiplex PCR; TCRdb's copy keeps in-frame clones and lacks some. The sample lists 130,000 to 150,000 clones; over 80% were seen once. The sample consisted of peripheral blood. These receptors were taken from a woman between 50 and 59 years old with acute or convalescent COVID-19. The CDR3 runs from the conserved cysteine through the conserved F or W. The D gene is left open where the match is weak. The size field is filled for only some rows; it gives once, few, many or a size class.

>TRBJ1-1|TRBV3-1/TRBV3-2|.|once
CASSQVTSATEAFF
TGTGCCAGCAGCCAAGTCACTTCCGCCACTGAAGCTTTCTTT
>TRBJ2-5|TRBV3-1/TRBV3-2|TRBD1|.
CASSQEPTGQETQYF
TGTGCCAGCAGCCAAGAGCCGACAGGGCAAGAGACCCAGTACTTC
>TRBJ1-6|TRBV5-1|.|.
CASSLDKNNSPLHF
TGCGCCAGCAGCTTGGACAAGAATAATTCACCCCTCCACTTT
>TRBJ1-1|TRBV5-1|TRBD1|.
CASSRDRGQAFF
TGCGCCAGCAGCAGGGACAGGGGGCAAGCTTTCTTT
>TRBJ2-2|TRBV19|.|.
CAGTRDTGELFF
TGTGCCGGGACAAGGGATACCGGGGAGCTGTTTTTT
>TRBJ2-2|TRBV6-5|.|many
CASVTGPLGSGELFF
TGTGCCAGCGTCACAGGACCCCTGGGGTCCGGGGAGCTGTTTTTT
>TRBJ1-1|TRBV14|.|.
CASSQDWRGPVNTEAFF
TGTGCCAGCAGCCAAGACTGGAGGGGACCTGTGAACACTGAAGCTTTCTTT
>TRBJ2-7|TRBV4-1|TRBD2|.
CASSQVPLAGDLGNEQYF
TGCGCCAGCAGCCAAGTTCCTCTAGCGGGAGACCTCGGGAACGAGCAGTACTTC
>TRBJ1-5|TRBV4-2|.|.
CASSPRRGGDQPQHF
TGTGCCAGCAGCCCCCGGAGGGGGGGCGATCAGCCCCAGCATTTT
>TRBJ1-2|TRBV7-8|.|.
CASSQEGIGAGYTF
TGTGCCAGCAGCCAAGAGGGTATCGGTGCGGGCTACACCTTC
>TRBJ2-3|TRBV5-1|.|.
CASSFLGGGAGNTQYF
TGCGCCAGCAGCTTCCTCGGTGGCGGGGCGGGGAATACGCAGTATTTT
>TRBJ1-5|TRBV28|.|.
CASSLAGDGNQPQHF
TGTGCCAGCAGTTTAGCAGGGGACGGCAATCAGCCCCAGCATTTT
>TRBJ2-7|TRBV9|TRBD1|.
CASSDRDSLYEQYF
TGTGCCAGCAGCGACCGGGACAGCCTCTACGAGCAGTACTTC
>TRBJ1-5|TRBV19|.|.
CAVGQDISNQPQHF
TGTGCCGTCGGTCAGGATATTAGCAATCAGCCCCAGCATTTT
>TRBJ2-1|TRBV2|TRBD2|once
CASRLDPQLANEQFF
TGTGCCAGCAGACTAGACCCACAACTAGCGAATGAGCAGTTCTTC
>TRBJ2-5|TRBV24-1|.|.
CATSDLGNTGLETQYF
TGTGCCACCAGTGATTTAGGGAATACAGGGTTAGAGACCCAGTACTTC
>TRBJ1-4|TRBV7-3|TRBD1|.
CASSLGQGATNEKLFF
TGTGCCAGCAGCCTAGGACAGGGCGCAACTAATGAAAAACTGTTTTTT
>TRBJ2-7|TRBV5-1|TRBD2|.
CASSEGTSGRSSEQYF
TGCGCCAGCAGCGAAGGGACTAGCGGGAGGTCTAGCGAGCAGTACTTC
>TRBJ2-7|TRBV6-5|TRBD2|.
CASGRTSGIYEQYF
TGTGCCAGCGGCCGGACTAGCGGGATCTACGAGCAGTACTTC
>TRBJ1-6|TRBV7-3|.|.
CASSSGQPNSPLHF
TGTGCCAGCAGCTCTGGACAGCCTAATTCACCCCTCCACTTT
>TRBJ1-2|TRBV6-5|TRBD1|.
CASSYLRTGGSYGYTF
TGTGCCAGCAGTTACCTACGGACAGGGGGATCTTATGGCTACACCTTC
>TRBJ1-6|TRBV14|TRBD1|.
CASSRGTGYSPLHF
TGTGCCAGCAGCCGAGGGACAGGGTATTCACCCCTCCACTTT
>TRBJ1-1|TRBV7-3|.|few
CASSPQGNTEAFF
TGTGCCAGCAGCCCACAGGGAAACACTGAAGCTTTCTTT
>TRBJ1-3|TRBV4-2|TRBD1|.
CASSPITGESGNTIYF
TGTGCCAGCAGCCCGATAACAGGGGAATCTGGAAACACCATATATTTT
>TRBJ1-1|TRBV5-4|.|.
CASSSPIRGTEAFF
TGTGCCAGCAGCTCTCCTATACGAGGCACTGAAGCTTTCTTT
>TRBJ2-7|TRBV7-3|.|.
CASSQGSSYEQYF
TGTGCCAGCAGCCAGGGGAGCTCCTACGAGCAGTACTTC
>TRBJ1-1|TRBV5-1|.|.
CASSLELTRSTEAFF
TGCGCCAGCAGCCTGGAACTAACTCGGAGCACTGAAGCTTTCTTT
>TRBJ1-1|TRBV11-2|.|.
CASRSVMNTEAFF
TGTGCCTCGCGATCGGTCATGAACACTGAAGCTTTCTTT
>TRBJ2-5|TRBV27|.|.
CASSFAGTTQETQYF
TGTGCCAGCAGTTTTGCGGGGACGACCCAAGAGACCCAGTACTTC
>TRBJ2-2|TRBV29-1|TRBD2|.
CSVGVAASGRGYGELFF
TGCAGCGTTGGAGTCGCGGCTAGCGGGAGAGGATACGGGGAGCTGTTTTTT
>TRBJ1-6|TRBV27|.|.
CASTKGDSPLHF
TGTGCCAGCACCAAAGGGGATTCACCCCTCCACTTT
>TRBJ1-6|TRBV23-1|.|.
CASRQDGEKYNSPLHF
TGCGCCAGCAGACAGGATGGGGAAAAATATAATTCACCCCTCCACTTT
>TRBJ1-1|TRBV7-2|.|once
CASSSGPMNTEAFF
TGTGCCAGCAGCTCAGGCCCAATGAACACTGAAGCTTTCTTT
>TRBJ2-1|TRBV27|TRBD2|.
CASSRTSGAAWEQFF
TGTGCCAGCAGTCGCACTAGCGGAGCCGCATGGGAGCAGTTCTTC
>TRBJ1-1|TRBV5-4|.|.
CASSLVQGPEAFF
TGTGCCAGCAGCCTAGTACAGGGCCCTGAAGCTTTCTTT
>TRBJ2-1|TRBV7-9|TRBD2|few
CASSAGESSYNEQFF
TGTGCCAGCAGCGCGGGGGAATCATCCTACAATGAGCAGTTCTTC
>TRBJ2-2|TRBV28|TRBD1|once
CVSGQGISGELFF
TGTGTCTCGGGACAGGGTATCTCCGGGGAGCTGTTTTTT
>TRBJ1-3|TRBV9|.|.
CASSVGGLLEYSTIYF
TGTGCCAGCAGCGTAGGGGGACTACTGGAATATAGCACCATATATTTT
>TRBJ2-3|TRBV5-6|.|.
CASSLSRRVITDTQYF
TGTGCCAGCAGCTTGAGTCGCAGGGTGATCACAGATACGCAGTATTTT
>TRBJ1-2|TRBV19|.|.
CASSIGQPNYGYTF
TGTGCCAGTAGTATTGGGCAGCCAAACTATGGCTACACCTTC
>TRBJ2-1|TRBV2|.|.
CASRGGFGNEQFF
TGTGCCAGCAGGGGCGGGTTCGGCAATGAGCAGTTCTTC